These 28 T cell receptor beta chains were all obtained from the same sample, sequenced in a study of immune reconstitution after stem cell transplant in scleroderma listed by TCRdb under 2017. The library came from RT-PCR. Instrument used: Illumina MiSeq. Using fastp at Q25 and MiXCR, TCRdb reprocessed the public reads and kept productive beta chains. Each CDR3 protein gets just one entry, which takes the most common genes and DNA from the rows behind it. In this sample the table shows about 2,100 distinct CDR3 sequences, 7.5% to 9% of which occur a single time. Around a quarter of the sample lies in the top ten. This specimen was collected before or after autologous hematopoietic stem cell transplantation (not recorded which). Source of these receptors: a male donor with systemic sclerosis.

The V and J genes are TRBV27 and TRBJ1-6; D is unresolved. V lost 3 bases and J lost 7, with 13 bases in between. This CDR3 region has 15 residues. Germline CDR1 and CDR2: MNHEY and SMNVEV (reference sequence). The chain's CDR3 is CASSLYDSRNSPLHF. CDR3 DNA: TGTGCCAGCAGTTTGTACGACTCGCGAAATTCACCCCTCCACTTT.

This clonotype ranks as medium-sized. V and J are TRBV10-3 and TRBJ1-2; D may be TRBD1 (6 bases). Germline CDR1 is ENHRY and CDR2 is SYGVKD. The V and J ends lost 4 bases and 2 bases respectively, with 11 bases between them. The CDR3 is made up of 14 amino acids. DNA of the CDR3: TGTGCCATCAGTGCCGGACAGAAAAACTATGGCTACACCTTC. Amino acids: CAISAGQKNYGYTF.

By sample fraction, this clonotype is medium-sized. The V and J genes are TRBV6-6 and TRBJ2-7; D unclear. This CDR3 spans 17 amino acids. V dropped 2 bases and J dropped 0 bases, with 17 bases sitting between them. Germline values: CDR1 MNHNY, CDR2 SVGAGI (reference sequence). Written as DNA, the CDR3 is TGTGCCAGCAGTTACGACATCCAGGTTGGGATCTCCTACGAGCAGTACTTC. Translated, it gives CASSYDIQVGISYEQYF.

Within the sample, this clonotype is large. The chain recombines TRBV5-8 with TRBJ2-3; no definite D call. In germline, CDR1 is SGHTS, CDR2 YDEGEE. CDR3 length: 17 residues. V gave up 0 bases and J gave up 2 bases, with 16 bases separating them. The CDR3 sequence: CASSLGGRAWYTDTQYF. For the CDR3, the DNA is TGTGCCAGCAGCTTGGGGGGTCGGGCCTGGTACACAGATACGCAGTATTTT.

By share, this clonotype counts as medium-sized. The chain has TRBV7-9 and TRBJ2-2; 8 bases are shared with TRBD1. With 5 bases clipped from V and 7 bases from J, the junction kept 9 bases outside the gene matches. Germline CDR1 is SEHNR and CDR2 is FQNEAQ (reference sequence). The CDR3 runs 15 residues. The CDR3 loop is CASSPDRAYVGELFF. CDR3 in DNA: TGTGCCAGCAGCCCGGACAGGGCCTATGTCGGGGAGCTGTTTTTT.

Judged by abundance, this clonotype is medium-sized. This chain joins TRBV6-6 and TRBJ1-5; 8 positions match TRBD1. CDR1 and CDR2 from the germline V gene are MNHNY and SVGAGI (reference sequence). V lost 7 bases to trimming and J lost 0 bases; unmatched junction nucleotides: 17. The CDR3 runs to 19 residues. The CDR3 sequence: CASTYWDRIGFYSNQPQHF. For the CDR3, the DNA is TGTGCCAGCACTTATTGGGACAGGATCGGGTTCTATAGCAATCAGCCCCAGCATTTT.

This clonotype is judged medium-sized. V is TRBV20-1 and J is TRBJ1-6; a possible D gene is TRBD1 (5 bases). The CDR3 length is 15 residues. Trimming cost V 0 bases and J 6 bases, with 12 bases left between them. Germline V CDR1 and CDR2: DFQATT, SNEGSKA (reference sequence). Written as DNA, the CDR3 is TGCAGTGCTAGAGATCCGGGACGGGGTAATTCACCCCTCCACTTT. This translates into CSARDPGRGNSPLHF.

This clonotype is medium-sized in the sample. CDR3 residues: CSAREDRGYSPLHF. CDR3 nucleotides: TGCAGTGCTAGAGAGGACAGGGGCTATTCACCCCTCCACTTT. The rearrangement links TRBV20-1 to TRBJ1-6, with 9 bases aligning to TRBD1. V lost 0 bases, J lost 8 bases, and 2 bases stayed unmatched. Germline V CDR1 and CDR2: DFQATT, SNEGSKA (reference sequence). This CDR3 is built from 14 residues.

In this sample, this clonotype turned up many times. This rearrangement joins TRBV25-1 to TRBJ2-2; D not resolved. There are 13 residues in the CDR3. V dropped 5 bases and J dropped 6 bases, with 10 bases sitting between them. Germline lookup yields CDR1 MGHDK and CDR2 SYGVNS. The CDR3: CASSLGLAGELFF. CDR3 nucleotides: TGTGCCAGCAGTCTAGGTTTAGCCGGGGAGCTGTTTTTT. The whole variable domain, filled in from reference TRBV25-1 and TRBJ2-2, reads EADIYQTPRYLVIGTGKKITLECSQTMGHDKMYWYQQDPGMELHLIHYSYGVNSTEKGDLSSESTVSRIRTEHFPLTLESARPSHTSQYLCASSLGLAGELFFGEGSRLTVL.

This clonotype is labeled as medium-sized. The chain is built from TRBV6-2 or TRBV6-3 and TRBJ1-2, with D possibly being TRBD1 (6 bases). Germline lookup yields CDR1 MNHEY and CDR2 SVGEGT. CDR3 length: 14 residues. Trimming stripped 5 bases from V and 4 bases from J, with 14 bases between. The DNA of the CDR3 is TGTGCCAGCAGTACTACAGGGTCAGCCTATGGCTACACCTTC. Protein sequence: CASSTTGSAYGYTF.

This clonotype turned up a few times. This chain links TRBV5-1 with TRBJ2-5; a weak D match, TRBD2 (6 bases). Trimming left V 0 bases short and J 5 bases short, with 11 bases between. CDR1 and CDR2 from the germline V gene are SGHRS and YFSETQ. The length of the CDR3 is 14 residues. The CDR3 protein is CASSLAGAFETQYF. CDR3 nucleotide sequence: TGCGCCAGCAGCTTGGCGGGAGCTTTTGAGACCCAGTACTTC.

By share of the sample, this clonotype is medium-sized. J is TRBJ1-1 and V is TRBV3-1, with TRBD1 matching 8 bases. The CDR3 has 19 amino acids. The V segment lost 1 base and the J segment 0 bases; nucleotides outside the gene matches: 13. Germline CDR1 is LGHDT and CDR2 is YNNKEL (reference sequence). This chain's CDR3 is CASSQARTGRVVMNTEAFF. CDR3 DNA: TGTGCCAGCAGCCAAGCCCGGACAGGGCGTGTAGTCATGAACACTGAAGCTTTCTTT. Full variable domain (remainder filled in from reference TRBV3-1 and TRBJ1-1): DTAVSQTPKYLVTQMGNDKSIKCEQNLGHDTMYWYKQDSKKFLKIMFSYNNKELIINETVPNRFSPKSPDKAHLNLHINSLELGDSAVYFCASSQARTGRVVMNTEAFFGQGTRLTVV.

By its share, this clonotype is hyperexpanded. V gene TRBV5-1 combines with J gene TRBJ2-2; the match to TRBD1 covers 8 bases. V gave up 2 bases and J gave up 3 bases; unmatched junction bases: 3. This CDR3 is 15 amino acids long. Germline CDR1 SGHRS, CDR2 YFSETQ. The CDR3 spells CASSFGQGYTGELFF. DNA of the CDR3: TGCGCCAGCAGCTTCGGACAGGGATACACCGGGGAGCTGTTTTTT. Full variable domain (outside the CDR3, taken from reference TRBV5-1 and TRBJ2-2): KAGVTQTPRYLIKTRGQQVTLSCSPISGHRSVSWYQQTPGQGLQFLFEYFSETQRNKGNFPGRFSGRQFSNSRSEMNVSTLELGDSALYLCASSFGQGYTGELFFGEGSRLTVL.

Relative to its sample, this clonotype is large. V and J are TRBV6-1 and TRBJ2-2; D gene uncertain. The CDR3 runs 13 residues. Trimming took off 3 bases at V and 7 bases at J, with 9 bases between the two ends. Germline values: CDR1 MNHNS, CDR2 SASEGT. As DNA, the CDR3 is TGTGCCAGCAGTGATTTTTTCGGCGGGGAGCTGTTTTTT. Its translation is CASSDFFGGELFF.

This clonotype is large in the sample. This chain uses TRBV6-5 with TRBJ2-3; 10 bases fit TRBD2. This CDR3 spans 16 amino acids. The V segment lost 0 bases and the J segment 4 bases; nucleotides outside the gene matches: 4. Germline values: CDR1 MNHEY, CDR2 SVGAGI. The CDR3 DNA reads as TGTGCCAGCAGTTACTCTCCTAGCGGGGGTGCAGATACGCAGTATTTT. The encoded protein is CASSYSPSGGADTQYF.

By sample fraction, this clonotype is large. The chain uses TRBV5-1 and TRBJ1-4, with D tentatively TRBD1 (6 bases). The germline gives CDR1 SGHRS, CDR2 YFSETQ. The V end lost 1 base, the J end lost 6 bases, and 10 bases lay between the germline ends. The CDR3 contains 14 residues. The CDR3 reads CASSLNGGHEKLFF. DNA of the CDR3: TGCGCCAGCAGCTTGAATGGGGGGCATGAAAAACTGTTTTTT.

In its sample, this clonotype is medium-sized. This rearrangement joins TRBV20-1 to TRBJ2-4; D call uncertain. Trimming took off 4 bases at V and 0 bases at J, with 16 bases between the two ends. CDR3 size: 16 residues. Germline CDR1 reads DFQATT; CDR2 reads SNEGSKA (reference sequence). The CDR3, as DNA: TGCAGTGCTAAGGCCAAAAAAGCTGTAGCCAAAAACATTCAGTACTTC. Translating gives CSAKAKKAVAKNIQYF.

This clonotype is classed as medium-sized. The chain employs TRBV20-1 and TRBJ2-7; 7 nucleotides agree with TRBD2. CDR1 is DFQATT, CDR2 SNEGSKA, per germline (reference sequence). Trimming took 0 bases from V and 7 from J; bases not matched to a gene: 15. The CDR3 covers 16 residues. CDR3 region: CSARDLLRREFGEQYF. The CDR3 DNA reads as TGCAGTGCTAGAGATCTATTGAGGCGGGAGTTTGGTGAGCAGTACTTC.

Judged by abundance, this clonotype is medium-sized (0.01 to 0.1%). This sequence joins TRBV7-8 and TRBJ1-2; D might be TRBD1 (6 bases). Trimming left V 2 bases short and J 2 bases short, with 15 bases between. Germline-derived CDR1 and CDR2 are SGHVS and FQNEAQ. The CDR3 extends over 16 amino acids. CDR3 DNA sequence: TGTGCCAGCAGCTTAAAAAACAGGGTTGGCAACTATGGCTACACCTTC. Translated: CASSLKNRVGNYGYTF.

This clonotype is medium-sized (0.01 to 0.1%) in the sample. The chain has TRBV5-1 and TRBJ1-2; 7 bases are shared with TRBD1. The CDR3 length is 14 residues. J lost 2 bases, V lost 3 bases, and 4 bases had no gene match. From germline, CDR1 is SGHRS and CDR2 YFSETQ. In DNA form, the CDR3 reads TGCGCCAGCAGCTGGGGAGGGGGCAACTATGGCTACACCTTC. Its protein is CASSWGGGNYGYTF.

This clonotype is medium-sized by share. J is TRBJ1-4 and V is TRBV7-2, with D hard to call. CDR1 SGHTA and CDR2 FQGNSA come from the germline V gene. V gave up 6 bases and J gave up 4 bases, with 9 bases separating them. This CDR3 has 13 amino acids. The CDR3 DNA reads TGTGCCAGCAGTCAGGAGAATAATGAAAAACTGTTTTTT. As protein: CASSQENNEKLFF. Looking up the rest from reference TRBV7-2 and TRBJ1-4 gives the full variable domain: GAGVSQSPSNKVTEKGKDVELRCDPISGHTALYWYRQSLGQGLEFLIYFQGNSAPDKSGLPSDRFSAERTGGSVSTLTIQRTQQEDSAVYLCASSQENNEKLFFGSGTQLSVL.

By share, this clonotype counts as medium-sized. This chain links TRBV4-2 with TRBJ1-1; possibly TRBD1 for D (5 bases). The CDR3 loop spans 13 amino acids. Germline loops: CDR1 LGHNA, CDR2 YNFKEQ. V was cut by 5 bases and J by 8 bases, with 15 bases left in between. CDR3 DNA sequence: TGTGCCAGCAGCGAGCCCGGGACGGCCGAAGCTTTCTTT. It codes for CASSEPGTAEAFF.

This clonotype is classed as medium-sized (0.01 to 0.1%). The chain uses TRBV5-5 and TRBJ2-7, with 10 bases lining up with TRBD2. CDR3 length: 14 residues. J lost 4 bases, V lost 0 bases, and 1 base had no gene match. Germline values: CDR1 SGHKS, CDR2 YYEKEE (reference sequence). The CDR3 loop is CASSLEAGGYEQYF. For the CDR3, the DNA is TGTGCCAGCAGCTTGGAAGCGGGAGGGTACGAGCAGTACTTC.

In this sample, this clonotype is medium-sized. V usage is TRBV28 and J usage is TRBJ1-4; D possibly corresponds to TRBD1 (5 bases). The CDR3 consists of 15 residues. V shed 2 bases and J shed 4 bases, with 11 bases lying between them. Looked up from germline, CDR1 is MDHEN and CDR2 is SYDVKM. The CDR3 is CASSLRQPHNEKLFF. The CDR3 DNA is TGTGCCAGCAGTTTAAGACAGCCTCATAATGAAAAACTGTTTTTT.

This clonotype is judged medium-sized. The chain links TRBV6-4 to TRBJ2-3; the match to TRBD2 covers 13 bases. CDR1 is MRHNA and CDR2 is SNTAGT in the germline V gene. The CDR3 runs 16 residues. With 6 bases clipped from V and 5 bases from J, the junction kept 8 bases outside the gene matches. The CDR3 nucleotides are TGTGCCAGCAGCACCGGGACTAGCGGGGTTATAGATACGCAGTATTTT. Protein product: CASSTGTSGVIDTQYF.

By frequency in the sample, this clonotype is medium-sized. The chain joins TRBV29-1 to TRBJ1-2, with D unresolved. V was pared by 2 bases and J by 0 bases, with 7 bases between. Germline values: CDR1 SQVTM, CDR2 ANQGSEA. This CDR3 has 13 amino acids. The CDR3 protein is CSVEWITNYGYTF. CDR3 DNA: TGCAGCGTTGAATGGATCACTAACTATGGCTACACCTTC.

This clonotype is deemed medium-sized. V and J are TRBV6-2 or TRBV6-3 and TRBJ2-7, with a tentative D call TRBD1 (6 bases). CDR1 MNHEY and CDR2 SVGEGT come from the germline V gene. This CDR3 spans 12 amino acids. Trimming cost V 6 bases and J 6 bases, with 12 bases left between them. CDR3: CASSLRGAEQYF. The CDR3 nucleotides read TGTGCCAGCAGCCTCAGGGGAGCCGAGCAGTACTTC.

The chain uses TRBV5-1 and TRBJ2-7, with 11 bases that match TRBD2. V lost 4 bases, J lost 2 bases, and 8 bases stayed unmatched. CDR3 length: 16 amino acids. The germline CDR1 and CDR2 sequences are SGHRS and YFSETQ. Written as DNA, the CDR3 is TGCGCCAGCAGCACTAAAACTAGCGGGAGACCCTACGAGCAGTACTTC. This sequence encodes CASSTKTSGRPYEQYF.